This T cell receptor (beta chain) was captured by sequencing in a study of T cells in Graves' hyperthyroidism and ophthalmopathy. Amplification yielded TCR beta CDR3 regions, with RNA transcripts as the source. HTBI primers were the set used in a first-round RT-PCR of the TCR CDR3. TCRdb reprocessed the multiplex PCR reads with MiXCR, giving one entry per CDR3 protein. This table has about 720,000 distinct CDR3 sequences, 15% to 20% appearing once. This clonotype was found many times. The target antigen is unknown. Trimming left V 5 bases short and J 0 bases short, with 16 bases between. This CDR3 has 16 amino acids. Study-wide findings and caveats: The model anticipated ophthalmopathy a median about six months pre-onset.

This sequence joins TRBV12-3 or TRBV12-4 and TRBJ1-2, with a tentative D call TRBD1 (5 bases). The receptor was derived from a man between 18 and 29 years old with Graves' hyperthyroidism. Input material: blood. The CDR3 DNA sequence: TGTGCCAGCAGTACTACCGGGACTCGATCTAACTATGGCTACACCTTC. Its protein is CASSTTGTRSNYGYTF.